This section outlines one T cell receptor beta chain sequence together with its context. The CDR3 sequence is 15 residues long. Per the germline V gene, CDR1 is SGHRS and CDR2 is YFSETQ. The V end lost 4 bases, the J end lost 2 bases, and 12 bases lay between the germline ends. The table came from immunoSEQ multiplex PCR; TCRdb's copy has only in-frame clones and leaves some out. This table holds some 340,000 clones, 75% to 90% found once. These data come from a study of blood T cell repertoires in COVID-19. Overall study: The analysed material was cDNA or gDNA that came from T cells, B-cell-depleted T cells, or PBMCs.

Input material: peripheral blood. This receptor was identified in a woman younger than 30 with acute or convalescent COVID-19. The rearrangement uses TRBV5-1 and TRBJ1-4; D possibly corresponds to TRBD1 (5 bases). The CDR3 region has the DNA TGCGCCAGCAGCCCTGGCAGGGCTACTAATGAAAAACTGTTTTTT. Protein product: CASSPGRATNEKLFF.